This record covers a single T cell receptor (beta chain). Its antigen is currently not known. Base qualities are not at hand, and no much larger clone is one base apart. Library construction relied on PCR. TCRdb lists the instrument as Illumina HiSeq 2500. Molecular barcoding was employed in the preparation of TCR libraries, with unique molecular identifiers being used to normalize TCRbeta repertoire quantification. TCRdb itself trimmed the public reads at Q25 with fastp, ran MiXCR and retained productive beta chains. Every CDR3 protein is listed once, alongside the most common genes and DNA of its rows. The sample profile shows 200,000 to 250,000 distinct CDR3 sequences; roughly a tenth of them were found once. Of the sample, less than 8% falls within the top ten clones. The data derive from a study of T-cell reconstitution after alpha-beta-depleted transplantation in children (dated by TCRdb to about 2016). Study-level background: Using TCR repertoire profiling, the study followed T-cell immune reconstitution in a quantitative way in children after TCRalphabeta/CD19-depleted allogeneic hematopoietic cell transplantation.

CDR1 and CDR2, per the germline V gene (reference sequence), are DFQATT and SNEGSKA. Measured from the cysteine to the phenylalanine, the CDR3 is 14 residues long. CDR3 DNA only is kept here, 42 bases in frame from base 1. V is clipped by 2 bases and J by 4 bases, and the sequence between their germline boundaries is 12 bases long. The sequence came from a human donor who donated a stem cell graft to a child with acute lymphoblastic leukemia. The V gene is TRBV20-1 and the J gene is TRBJ1-3; perhaps TRBD1 is the D gene, with 5 bases matching. The source material was PBMCs from the stem cell graft donor, sampled from the stem cell graft. Here is the DNA: TGCAGTGCTAGAAACCCAGGGTTCGGAAACACCATATATTTT. This gives the protein CSARNPGFGNTIYF.